The rows below give T cell receptor beta chains drawn from one sample of a study of T-cell reconstitution after alpha-beta-depleted transplantation in children. Each CDR3 protein is one row after TCRdb ran MiXCR on the PCR reads. Seen here are under 50,000 distinct CDR3 sequences, around 50% observed once, and the top ten hold roughly two fifths. Sequenced material: peripheral blood, taken before TCRalphabeta/CD19-depleted stem cell transplant. Receptor source: a boy less than two years old with SCID, due to receive a stem cell transplant. Each CDR3 is given with its conserved first and last residue. A D gene is named only where the DNA matches it firmly. Some rows mark clone size as missing; the rest say once, few, many or name a class of expanded clone.

-,TRBV7-3,many,TRBJ1-1,CASSSAEGTEAFF,TGTGCCAGCAGCTCCGCTGAGGGCACTGAAGCTTTCTTT
TRBD1,TRBV7-2,-,TRBJ2-7,CASSLVYRGSYEQYF,TGTGCCAGCAGCTTAGTGTACAGGGGCTCCTACGAGCAGTACTTC
TRBD1,TRBV20-1,-,TRBJ2-7,CSAHRGSMGYEQYF,TGCAGTGCTCACAGGGGCTCCATGGGTTACGAGCAGTACTTC
-,TRBV5-1,-,TRBJ2-5,CASSLDGTRGTQYF,TGCGCCAGCAGCTTGGACGGGACGCGGGGGACCCAGTACTTC
TRBD2,TRBV24-1,once,TRBJ2-2,CATASGGGELFF,TGTGCCACCGCCTCGGGGGGCGGGGAGCTGTTTTTT
-,TRBV5-6,few,TRBJ2-3,CASSLGSTDTQYF,TGTGCCAGCAGCTTGGGAAGCACAGATACGCAGTATTTT
TRBD1,TRBV10-3,-,TRBJ1-2,CAIRGTGEDGYTF,TGTGCCATCAGGGGGACAGGGGAAGATGGCTACACCTTC
-,TRBV18,medium-sized,TRBJ1-2,CASSPQAEAGGVGYTF,TGTGCCAGCTCACCCCAGGCGGAGGCCGGGGGCGTTGGCTACACCTTC
-,TRBV12-3/TRBV12-4,-,TRBJ1-1,CASRLSGVTEAFF,TGTGCCAGCAGATTATCAGGGGTGACTGAAGCTTTCTTT
TRBD2,TRBV15,-,TRBJ2-1,CATSREGLEHNEQFF,TGTGCCACCAGCAGAGAGGGACTAGAACACAATGAGCAGTTCTTC
-,TRBV4-3,few,TRBJ2-7,CASSQERDTAYEQYF,TGCGCCAGCAGCCAAGAAAGGGACACGGCCTACGAGCAGTACTTC
-,TRBV29-1,-,TRBJ2-5,CSLRDGTIQETQYF,TGCAGCTTAAGGGATGGGACGATCCAAGAGACCCAGTACTTC
TRBD2,TRBV4-2,-,TRBJ2-5,CASSQGTSGEYQETQYF,TGTGCCAGCAGCCAGGGAACTAGCGGAGAGTACCAAGAGACCCAGTACTTC
TRBD2,TRBV4-2,-,TRBJ2-4,CASSRSGGAAKNIQYF,TGTGCCAGCAGCCGCTCCGGGGGGGCGGCCAAAAACATTCAGTACTTC
TRBD2,TRBV15,few,TRBJ2-2,CATQGTSGALGGELFF,TGTGCCACCCAAGGGACTAGCGGTGCCCTGGGCGGGGAGCTGTTTTTT
TRBD2,TRBV6-2/TRBV6-3,-,TRBJ2-7,CASSSRGDLTKQYF,TGTGCCAGCAGTTCCCGGGGGGATCTTACGAAGCAGTACTTC
-,TRBV2,few,TRBJ2-7,CATQKDTEGDEQYF,TGTGCCACTCAGAAAGACACGGAGGGGGACGAGCAGTACTTC
-,TRBV10-3,few,TRBJ1-2,CAIGRGNYGYTF,TGTGCCATTGGGAGGGGTAACTATGGCTACACCTTC
-,TRBV20-1,few,TRBJ2-2,CSARGGGNEAGELFF,TGCAGTGCTAGAGGTGGTGGTAATGAAGCCGGGGAGCTGTTTTTT
-,TRBV7-9,-,TRBJ1-2,CASSQVNYGYTF,TGTGCCAGCAGCCAGGTTAACTATGGCTACACCTTC
TRBD1,TRBV6-1,-,TRBJ1-4,CASRESTGFSEKLFF,TGTGCCAGCAGGGAATCGACAGGGTTCAGTGAAAAACTGTTTTTT
-,TRBV7-8,-,TRBJ2-1,CASSLATPYNEQFF,TGTGCCAGCAGCTTAGCTACTCCCTACAATGAGCAGTTCTTC
TRBD2,TRBV12-3/TRBV12-4,-,TRBJ2-3,CASSFRLAGGPDTQYF,TGTGCCAGCAGTTTCCGACTAGCGGGGGGGCCAGATACGCAGTATTTT
-,TRBV5-1,few,TRBJ2-3,CASSTLPGHLTDTQYF,TGCGCCAGCAGCACCCTCCCGGGACACCTTACAGATACGCAGTATTTT
TRBD1,TRBV6-5,-,TRBJ1-3,CASSYSTGGANTIYF,TGTGCCAGCAGTTACTCGACAGGGGGGGCCAACACCATATATTTT
-,TRBV7-2,-,TRBJ2-1,CASSQGRVSNEQFF,TGTGCCAGCAGCCAAGGAAGGGTTTCCAATGAGCAGTTCTTC
TRBD1,TRBV28,few,TRBJ2-6,CASSNRTGGPNSGANVLTF,TGTGCCAGCAGTAACAGGACAGGGGGCCCTAACTCTGGGGCCAACGTCCTGACTTTC
-,TRBV7-8,-,TRBJ2-5,CASSGPGGETQYF,TGTGCCAGCAGCGGACCTGGGGGGGAGACCCAGTACTTC
-,TRBV7-2,-,TRBJ2-7,CASSLEASNTYEQYF,TGTGCCAGCAGCTTAGAGGCTAGCAACACCTACGAGCAGTACTTC
-,TRBV5-6,-,TRBJ1-2,CASSLGGDHYGYTF,TGTGCCAGCAGCTTGGGCGGGGATCACTATGGCTACACCTTC
-,TRBV27,-,TRBJ1-5,CASSLGYGNQPQHF,TGTGCCAGCAGTTTAGGGTACGGCAATCAGCCCCAGCATTTT
-,TRBV6-5,many,TRBJ1-2,CASSYSRDHYGYTF,TGTGCCAGCAGTTACTCAAGGGACCACTATGGCTACACCTTC
TRBD1,TRBV20-1,-,TRBJ2-7,CSARGTGGGYEQYF,TGCAGTGCTAGGGGGACAGGGGGCGGGTACGAGCAGTACTTC
TRBD1,TRBV7-9,-,TRBJ2-7,CASSLDRVGEQYF,TGTGCCAGCAGCTTGGACAGGGTAGGCGAGCAGTACTTC
TRBD1,TRBV9,-,TRBJ1-2,CASSGLVGGADYGYTF,TGTGCCAGCAGCGGACTCGTAGGGGGCGCGGACTATGGCTACACCTTC
TRBD1,TRBV5-1,few,TRBJ2-5,CASSSVDRDLQETQYF,TGCGCCAGCAGCTCGGTCGACAGGGATCTTCAAGAGACCCAGTACTTC
TRBD1,TRBV7-9,-,TRBJ2-1,CASSIRTGSENEQFF,TGTGCCAGCAGCATTCGGACAGGGTCGGAGAATGAGCAGTTCTTC